These 14 T cell receptor beta chains were all obtained from the same sample, sequenced in a study of post-analysis software for immune sequencing data. Findings and caveats of the study: TRBV5-6, TRBV5-1 and TRBV20-1 belonged to a set of roughly 5 TRBV segments that were more frequent in patients than controls.

These receptors' antigens are unknown. The TCR beta cDNA libraries contained unique molecular identifiers. TCRdb re-derived calls from the PCR reads in MiXCR, one entry per CDR3 protein. The sample lists some 800,000 distinct CDR3 sequences, around 45% occurring once. The sequenced material came from blood. The origin of the receptors is a girl aged 10 to 17 with multiple sclerosis.

The rearrangement links TRBV20-1 to TRBJ2-1; D is ambiguous. The CDR3 is 16 amino acids. The V end lost 1 base, the J end lost 0 bases, and 13 bases lay between the germline ends. In germline, CDR1 is DFQATT, CDR2 SNEGSKA (reference sequence). CDR3 coding DNA: TGCAGTGCTAGAGGTGGAAGTCCCAGCTCCTACAATGAGCAGTTCTTC. Its translation is CSARGGSPSSYNEQFF.

The rearrangement uses TRBV27 and TRBJ2-3, with D perhaps being TRBD1 or TRBD2 (6 bases each). Germline loops: CDR1 MNHEY, CDR2 SMNVEV (reference sequence). Trimming shortened V by 8 bases and J by 0 bases, and 9 bases separated the two germline ends. The CDR3 extends over 13 amino acids. For the CDR3, the DNA is TGTGCCAGCGGAGGGGGTAGCACAGATACGCAGTATTTT. Amino acids: CASGGGSTDTQYF.

The chain joins TRBV27 to TRBJ1-4, with no clear D. The CDR3 totals 15 residues. The V gene lost 4 bases and the J gene lost 0 bases, with 9 bases spanning the gap. CDR1 MNHEY and CDR2 SMNVEV come from the germline V gene (reference sequence). The CDR3 reads CASSSRRATNEKLFF. For the CDR3, the DNA is TGTGCCAGCAGTTCTCGACGCGCAACTAATGAAAAACTGTTTTTT.

This clonotype was counted between two and nine times. V and J are TRBV5-4 and TRBJ1-2, with 8 nucleotides matching TRBD1. This CDR3 is built from 16 residues. V lost 4 bases, J lost 4 bases, and 12 bases stayed unmatched. Germline CDR1 is SGHNT and CDR2 is YYREEE (reference sequence). In DNA form, the CDR3 reads TGTGCCAGCAGCAAAAGGGACAGGCCTGAGGGCTATGGCTACACCTTC. Translating gives CASSKRDRPEGYGYTF.

In its sample, this clonotype was seen a few times. The V gene is TRBV6-5, the J gene TRBJ2-7; tentative D call: TRBD2 (6 bases). V was cut by 7 bases and J by 5 bases, with 21 bases left in between. The germline CDR1 and CDR2 sequences are MNHEY and SVGAGI. The CDR3 contains 15 residues. The DNA of the CDR3 is TGTGCCAGCAAAGAAGGGAGGCAGGTTCTCCACGAGCAGTACTTC. This sequence encodes CASKEGRQVLHEQYF.

The rearrangement uses TRBV7-9 and TRBJ2-4; D is unclear. V dropped 10 bases and J dropped 0 bases, with 19 bases sitting between them. Germline assignment: CDR1 SEHNR and CDR2 FQNEAQ (reference sequence). CDR3 length: 16 amino acids. The CDR3: CATVQSEPLAKNIQYF. The CDR3 DNA is TGTGCCACAGTTCAGTCCGAACCTCTAGCCAAAAACATTCAGTACTTC.

This clonotype has more than one count but fewer than ten. The chain couples TRBV29-1 to TRBJ1-4, with 7 nucleotides matching TRBD1. The J segment lost 7 bases and the V segment lost 5 bases, leaving 4 bases of the junction unmatched. Germline loops: CDR1 SQVTM, CDR2 ANQGSEA. This CDR3 is 12 amino acids long. CDR3 DNA: TGCAGCGTTTTACAGGGGAGTGAAAAACTGTTTTTT. This codes for CSVLQGSEKLFF.

V usage is TRBV6-1 and J usage is TRBJ1-2; perhaps TRBD1 as D (5 bases). The germline V and J ends were trimmed by 6 bases and 2 bases, with 16 bases remaining between them. The CDR3 sequence is 15 residues long. Germline values: CDR1 MNHNS, CDR2 SASEGT. The CDR3 loop reads CASRDSLGGNYGYTF. The DNA of the CDR3 is TGTGCCAGCAGAGACAGCCTGGGGGGGAACTATGGCTACACCTTC.

The chain couples TRBV20-1 to TRBJ2-1; 14 bases are a match to TRBD2. Germline V gene data show CDR1 as DFQATT and CDR2 as SNEGSKA (reference sequence). With 2 bases clipped from V and 6 bases from J, the junction kept 18 bases outside the gene matches. This CDR3 is built from 20 residues. CDR3: CSARFPPGTSGRTPVNEQFF. For the CDR3, the DNA is TGCAGTGCTAGATTTCCGCCCGGGACTAGCGGGAGAACACCAGTCAATGAGCAGTTCTTC.

This chain joins TRBV6-5 and TRBJ2-1; 9 bases agree with TRBD2. Germline values: CDR1 MNHEY, CDR2 SVGAGI. V lost 4 bases, J lost 3 bases, and 4 bases stayed unmatched. The CDR3 totals 15 residues. The CDR3 is CASSSVAGDYNEQFF. In nucleotides, the CDR3 is TGTGCCAGCAGTTCGGTAGCGGGAGACTACAATGAGCAGTTCTTC.

About this clonotype itself: The junction shows a germline mismatch at one end, possibly a read error. This chain links TRBV5-1 with TRBJ2-1; the D is unclear. CDR3 length: 17 amino acids. In germline, CDR1 is SGHRS, CDR2 YFSETQ. The DNA of the CDR3 is TGCGCCAGCAGACCGAAGGCAGATAACTTTCCCTACAATGAGCAGTGCTTC. Translating gives CASRPKADNFPYNEQCF. Variable domain in full (rest from reference TRBV5-1 and TRBJ2-1): KAGVTQTPRYLIKTRGQQVTLSCSPISGHRSVSWYQQTPGQGLQFLFEYFSETQRNKGNFPGRFSGRQFSNSRSEMNVSTLELGDSALYLCASRPKADNFPYNEQCFGPGTRLTVL.

The rearrangement joins TRBV9 to TRBJ1-1, with D unresolved. Trimming took 1 base from V and 0 from J, leaving 13 bases between them. The CDR3 is 16 amino acids. The germline V gene has CDR1 SGDLS and CDR2 YYNGEE. CDR3 amino acids: CASSVFDPLMNTEAFF. The CDR3 DNA reads TGTGCCAGCAGCGTATTTGACCCTCTTATGAACACTGAAGCTTTCTTT.

This sequence joins TRBV27 and TRBJ1-1; D uncertain. V lost 2 bases, J lost 10 bases, and 14 bases lay in between. Germline lookup yields CDR1 MNHEY and CDR2 SMNVEV (reference sequence). The length of the CDR3 is 13 residues. The chain's CDR3 is CASSLSPPNLAFF. The CDR3 DNA reads as TGTGCCAGCAGTTTAAGTCCTCCGAATTTAGCTTTCTTT.

The V call is TRBV18, the J call TRBJ1-1; a possible D gene is TRBD1 (5 bases). This CDR3 is built from 16 residues. Trimming pared 3 bases from V and 0 bases from J, leaving 14 bases between. Germline-derived CDR1 and CDR2 are KGHSH and LQKENI. The CDR3 nucleotides read TGTGCCAGCTCACCGCGAGGGGCTTTCATGAACACTGAAGCTTTCTTT. This encodes CASSPRGAFMNTEAFF.